Each of the 21 T cell receptor beta chains below was sequenced from the same sample in a study of blood T cell repertoires in COVID-19. Libraries were prepared by immunoSEQ multiplex PCR; TCRdb keeps only in-frame clonotypes and omits some of them. The sample lists 75,000 to 95,000 clones, around 87% occurring once. Material: peripheral blood. The receptors come from a human donor in a cohort sampled during active COVID-19.

This chain links TRBV28 with TRBJ1-2, with D tentatively TRBD1 (5 bases). The CDR3 extends over 13 amino acids. The V gene lost 5 bases and the J gene lost 4 bases, with 11 bases spanning the gap. Germline assignment: CDR1 MDHEN and CDR2 SYDVKM. CDR3 region: CASSPRAFYGYTF. CDR3 bases: TGTGCCAGCAGTCCCAGGGCCTTCTATGGCTACACCTTC.

J is TRBJ1-1 and V is TRBV29-1, with D uncertain. Per the germline V gene, CDR1 is SQVTM and CDR2 is ANQGSEA. The CDR3 runs 12 residues. V was trimmed by 3 bases and J by 2 bases, leaving 7 bases between them. CDR3 coding DNA: TGCAGCGTTGACGAGGGTAACACTGAAGCTTTCTTT. This sequence encodes CSVDEGNTEAFF.

The chain combines TRBV5-6 with TRBJ2-1; 13 bases fit TRBD2. V lost 5 bases and J lost 10; bases outside the gene matches: 6. The length of the CDR3 is 14 residues. Germline V gene lookup returns CDR1 SGHDT and CDR2 YYEEEE. CDR3 bases: TGTGCCAGCAGGTTAGGGACTAGCGGGAAAGAGCAGTTCTTC. Translating it yields CASRLGTSGKEQFF.

The chain joins TRBV6-5 to TRBJ2-3, with a possible D match to TRBD2 (6 bases). The CDR3 has 14 residues. The germline gives CDR1 MNHEY, CDR2 SVGAGI. The V end was cut by 6 bases, the J end by 5 bases, with 15 bases between. CDR3: CASRVSWRGDTQYF. The CDR3 coding sequence is TGTGCCAGCAGGGTTAGCTGGAGGGGAGATACGCAGTATTTT.

The rearrangement links TRBV5-1 to TRBJ2-5; 8 positions agree with TRBD1. Germline loops: CDR1 SGHRS, CDR2 YFSETQ. The CDR3 is 14 amino acids. V was clipped by 4 bases and J by 2 bases; unmatched bases: 4. CDR3 sequence: CASSGQGGQETQYF. In nucleotides, the CDR3 is TGCGCCAGCAGCGGACAGGGTGGACAAGAGACCCAGTACTTC. Using reference TRBV5-1 and TRBJ2-5 for the parts outside the CDR3, the full variable domain is KAGVTQTPRYLIKTRGQQVTLSCSPISGHRSVSWYQQTPGQGLQFLFEYFSETQRNKGNFPGRFSGRQFSNSRSEMNVSTLELGDSALYLCASSGQGGQETQYFGPGTRLLVL.

The chain uses TRBV3-1 (or the pseudogene TRBV3-2) and TRBJ2-2; 8 nucleotides align to TRBD1. The CDR3 consists of 14 residues. With V trimmed by 2 bases and J by 5 bases, 1 base remained unmatched. The germline CDR1 and CDR2 sequences are LGHDT and YNNKEL (reference sequence). In nucleotides, the CDR3 is TGTGCCAGCAGCCAAAACAGGGGGACCGGGGAGCTGTTTTTT. It encodes CASSQNRGTGELFF.

The V and J genes are TRBV6-7 and TRBJ2-4, with 7 bases matching TRBD1. TRBV6-7 is reported as an ORF; its role is uncertain. This CDR3 comprises 13 residues. J was trimmed by 8 bases and V by 4 bases; bases with no gene match: 5. The CDR3 here is CASSSFQGDIQYF. The CDR3 coding sequence is TGTGCCAGCAGTTCATTTCAGGGGGACATTCAGTACTTC.

This clone was seen only a few times. The chain links TRBV28 to TRBJ1-2, with TRBD1 matching over 7 bases. The CDR3 has 16 residues. The junction had 11 bases not matched to a gene; V was cut back by 5 bases and J by 2 bases. Germline CDR1 MDHEN, CDR2 SYDVKM. CDR3 loop: CASSKTPQTGNYGYTF. Here the CDR3 DNA reads TGTGCCAGCAGTAAGACCCCCCAGACAGGGAACTATGGCTACACCTTC.

The chain couples TRBV18 to TRBJ2-2, with 7 bases that match TRBD2. Germline CDR1 and CDR2: KGHSH and LQKENI. V was clipped by 4 bases and J by 1 base; unmatched bases: 6. The CDR3 is 16 amino acids. CDR3 sequence (DNA): TGTGCCAGCTCACTTTTAGCGGGCCAGAACACCGGGGAGCTGTTTTTT. The encoded protein is CASSLLAGQNTGELFF.

The chain joins TRBV19 to TRBJ2-5, with D unresolved. This CDR3 region has 17 residues. V dropped 4 bases and J dropped 1 base, with 19 bases sitting between them. CDR1 is LNHDA, CDR2 SQIVND, per germline (reference sequence). CDR3 region: CASSTPPVAGAQETQYF. In DNA, the CDR3 is TGTGCCAGTAGTACCCCTCCGGTCGCAGGTGCCCAAGAGACCCAGTACTTC.

This chain links TRBV4-1 with TRBJ2-1; tentatively, D is TRBD1 (6 bases). Between the trimmed V and J ends, which lost 1 base and 1 base, there was a span of 17 bases. The CDR3 is 18 residues long. The germline V gene has CDR1 MGHRA and CDR2 YSYEKL. Written as DNA, the CDR3 is TGCGCCAGCAGCCAAGGTCCCCAGGGAAGGGGGTCCTACAATGAGCAGTTCTTC. It specifies CASSQGPQGRGSYNEQFF.

This clone has at least ten counts. The chain employs TRBV19 and TRBJ2-7; D possibly corresponds to TRBD2 (6 bases). CDR1 LNHDA and CDR2 SQIVND come from the germline V gene (reference sequence). Trimming took off 5 bases at V and 3 bases at J, with 17 bases between the two ends. The CDR3 length is 15 residues. CDR3 amino acids: CASSSPRRERYEQYF. For the CDR3, the DNA is TGTGCCAGTAGTTCCCCCAGGCGGGAACGCTACGAGCAGTACTTC.

The chain is built from TRBV18 and TRBJ1-4; 11 bases match TRBD1. There are 15 residues in the CDR3. Germline V gene sequence: CDR1 KGHSH, CDR2 LQKENI. Losses at the gene ends were 0 bases for V and 8 bases for J; bases not matched to a gene: 2. CDR3 sequence reads: CASSPPGQGDEKLFF. CDR3 coding DNA: TGTGCCAGCTCACCACCGGGACAGGGGGACGAAAAACTGTTTTTT.

The chain carries TRBV19 and TRBJ2-1; the D is unclear. CDR1 and CDR2 from the germline V gene are LNHDA and SQIVND (reference sequence). The CDR3 sequence is 15 residues long. V gave up 2 bases and J gave up 9 bases, with 17 bases separating them. CDR3 in DNA: TGTGCCAGTAGTATAAAAGGAGATACCCCTCGTGAGCAGTTCTTC. Translation gives CASSIKGDTPREQFF. Full variable domain (missing parts from reference TRBV19 and TRBJ2-1): DGGITQSPKYLFRKEGQNVTLSCEQNLNHDAMYWYRQDPGQGLRLIYYSQIVNDFQKGDIAEGYSVSREKKESFPLTVTSAQKNPTAFYLCASSIKGDTPREQFFGPGTRLTVL.

In this sample, this clone turned up once. The chain combines TRBV28 with TRBJ1-2; 7 bases agree with TRBD1. The CDR3 contains 14 residues. Germline V gene lookup returns CDR1 MDHEN and CDR2 SYDVKM. Germline trimming cut 5 bases from V and 8 bases from J; bases unmatched to any gene: 11. The CDR3 loop is CASSLSETGRGYTF. CDR3 nucleotides: TGTGCCAGCAGTCTCTCCGAGACAGGGCGAGGCTACACCTTC.

J is TRBJ2-7 and V is TRBV4-1; TRBD1 might be the D (5 bases). The CDR3 extends over 15 amino acids. The germline V gene encodes CDR1 MGHRA and CDR2 YSYEKL. Trimming stripped 0 bases from V and 3 bases from J, with 12 bases between. As DNA, the CDR3 is TGCGCCAGCAGCCAAGATGTTCGACAGAGCTACGAGCAGTACTTC. Amino acid sequence: CASSQDVRQSYEQYF.

V usage is TRBV18 and J usage is TRBJ1-1, with a possible D match to TRBD1 (6 bases). Between the trimmed V and J ends, which lost 0 bases and 11 bases, there was a span of 13 bases. The length of the CDR3 is 13 residues. Germline CDR1 reads KGHSH; CDR2 reads LQKENI. CDR3 protein: CASSPPVQGTAFF. The CDR3, as DNA: TGTGCCAGCTCACCACCGGTTCAGGGGACGGCTTTCTTT.

J is TRBJ2-6 and V is TRBV5-4; D might be TRBD1 (5 bases). There are 16 residues in the CDR3. V gave up 1 base and J gave up 0 bases, with 8 bases separating them. Germline CDR1 SGHNT, CDR2 YYREEE (reference sequence). The CDR3 region has the DNA TGTGCCAGCAGCTTGCAGGGTATCTCTGGGGCCAACGTCCTGACTTTC. As protein: CASSLQGISGANVLTF.

The chain combines TRBV27 with TRBJ2-3; a weak D match, TRBD1 (6 bases). The germline V gene encodes CDR1 MNHEY and CDR2 SMNVEV (reference sequence). The CDR3 is 14 residues long. Trimming removed 5 bases from V and 2 bases from J, with 11 bases in between. CDR3 DNA: TGTGCCAGCAGTCTCTGGACAGACACAGATACGCAGTATTTT. It codes for CASSLWTDTDTQYF.

This clone has a single count. The genes are TRBV3-1 (or the pseudogene TRBV3-2) and TRBJ2-5; the match to TRBD1 covers 11 bases. V was pared by 4 bases and J by 5 bases, with 6 bases of the junction left unmatched. Germline V gene data show CDR1 as LGHDT and CDR2 as YNNKEL (reference sequence). The CDR3 spans 15 residues. This chain's CDR3 is CASSPRTGGGETQYF. For the CDR3, the DNA is TGTGCCAGCAGCCCCCGGACAGGGGGCGGGGAGACCCAGTACTTC.

This clone has a single count. The V gene is TRBV27, the J gene TRBJ1-1; 9 nucleotides align to TRBD1. The J segment lost 4 bases and the V segment lost 5 bases, leaving 5 bases of the junction unmatched. The germline CDR1 and CDR2 sequences are MNHEY and SMNVEV (reference sequence). The CDR3 length is 14 residues. The CDR3 DNA reads TGTGCCAGCAGTCTTGGACAGGGGCGCACTGAAGCTTTCTTT. The encoded protein is CASSLGQGRTEAFF.